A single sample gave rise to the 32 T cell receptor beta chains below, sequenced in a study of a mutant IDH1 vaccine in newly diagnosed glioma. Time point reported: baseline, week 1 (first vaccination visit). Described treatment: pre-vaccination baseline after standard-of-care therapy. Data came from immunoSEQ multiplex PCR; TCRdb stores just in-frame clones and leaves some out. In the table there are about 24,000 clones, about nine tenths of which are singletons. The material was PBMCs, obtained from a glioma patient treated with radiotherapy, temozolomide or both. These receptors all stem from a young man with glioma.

CDR3 nucleotide sequence: TGCGCCAGCAGCCAGTCTCGGGAGCAGTACTTC. Residues: CASSQSREQYF. The genes are TRBV4-1 and TRBJ2-7; D is unclear. CDR3 length: 11 residues. V lost 3 bases to trimming and J lost 7 bases, with 7 bases between them. Germline values: CDR1 MGHRA, CDR2 YSYEKL.

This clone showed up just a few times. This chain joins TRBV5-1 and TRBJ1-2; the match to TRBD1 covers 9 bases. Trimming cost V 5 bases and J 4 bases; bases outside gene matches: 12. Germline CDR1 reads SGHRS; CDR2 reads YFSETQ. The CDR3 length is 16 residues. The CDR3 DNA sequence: TGCGCCAGCAGGCAACGAACCGGGACAGGGATCTATGGCTACACCTTC. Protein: CASRQRTGTGIYGYTF.

The CDR3 sequence: CASSEGTGFPYNEQFF. In DNA, the CDR3 is TGTGCCAGCAGCGAGGGGACAGGGTTCCCCTACAATGAGCAGTTCTTC. The chain uses TRBV7-9 and TRBJ2-1, with 9 positions matching TRBD1. Germline CDR1 is SEHNR and CDR2 is FQNEAQ (reference sequence). This CDR3 has 16 residues. The V and J ends lost 5 bases and 2 bases, in that order; junction bases with no gene match: 7.

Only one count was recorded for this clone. CDR3 sequence: CASSLKGEDEQYF. The CDR3 DNA reads as TGTGCCAGCAGCTTGAAGGGGGAGGACGAGCAGTACTTC. The chain employs TRBV5-4 and TRBJ2-7, with D tentatively TRBD1 or TRBD2 (6 bases each). Germline-derived CDR1 and CDR2 are SGHNT and YYREEE (reference sequence). The CDR3 length is 13 residues. V was trimmed by 1 base and J by 5 bases, leaving 10 bases between them.

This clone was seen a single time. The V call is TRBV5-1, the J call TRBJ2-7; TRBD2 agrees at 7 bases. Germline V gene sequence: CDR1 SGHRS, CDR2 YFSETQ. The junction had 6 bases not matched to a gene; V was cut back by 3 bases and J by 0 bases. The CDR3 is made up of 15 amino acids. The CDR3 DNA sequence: TGCGCCAGCAGCTCCTACGGGACTAACTCCTACGAGCAGTACTTC. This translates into CASSSYGTNSYEQYF.

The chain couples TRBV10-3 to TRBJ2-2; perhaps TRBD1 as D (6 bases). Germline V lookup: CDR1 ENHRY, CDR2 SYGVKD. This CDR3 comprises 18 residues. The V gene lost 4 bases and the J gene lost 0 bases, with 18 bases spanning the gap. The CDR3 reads CAISGGQNTQANTGELFF. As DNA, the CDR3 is TGTGCCATCAGTGGTGGACAGAATACTCAAGCGAACACCGGGGAGCTGTTTTTT.

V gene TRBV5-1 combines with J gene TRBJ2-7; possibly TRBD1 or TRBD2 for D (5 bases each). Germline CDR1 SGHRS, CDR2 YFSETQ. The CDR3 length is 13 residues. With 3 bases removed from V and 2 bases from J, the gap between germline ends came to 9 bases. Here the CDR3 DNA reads TGCGCCAGCAGCTGGGGGATGACCTACGAGCAGTACTTC. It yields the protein CASSWGMTYEQYF.

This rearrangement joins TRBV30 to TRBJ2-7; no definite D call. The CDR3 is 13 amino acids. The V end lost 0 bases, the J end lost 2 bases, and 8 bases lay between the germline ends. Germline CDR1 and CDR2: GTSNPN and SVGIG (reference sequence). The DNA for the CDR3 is TGTGCCTGGAGTGTCGGCGGAACCTACGAGCAGTACTTC. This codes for CAWSVGGTYEQYF.

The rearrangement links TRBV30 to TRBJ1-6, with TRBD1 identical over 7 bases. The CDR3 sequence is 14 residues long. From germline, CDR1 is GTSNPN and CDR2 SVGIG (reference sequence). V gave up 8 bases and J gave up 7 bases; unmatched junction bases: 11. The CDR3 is CAGDGGGMNSPLHF. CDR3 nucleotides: TGTGCCGGGGACGGAGGGGGCATGAATTCACCCCTCCACTTT.

The CDR3 reads CASSGGQVFLNTEAFF. In nucleotides, the CDR3 is TGCGCCAGCAGCGGTGGACAGGTTTTCTTGAACACTGAAGCTTTCTTT. J is TRBJ1-1 and V is TRBV5-1; 7 bases fit TRBD1. The CDR3 runs to 16 residues. V lost 4 bases to trimming and J lost 0 bases; unmatched junction nucleotides: 9. The V gene's germline CDR1 is SGHRS and CDR2 YFSETQ.

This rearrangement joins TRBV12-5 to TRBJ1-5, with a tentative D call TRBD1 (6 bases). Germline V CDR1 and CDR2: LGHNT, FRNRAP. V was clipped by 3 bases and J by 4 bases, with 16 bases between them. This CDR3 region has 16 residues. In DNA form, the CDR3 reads TGTGCTAGTGGTTTCCTCAGGGGAGTGGGAAATCAGCCCCAGCATTTT. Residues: CASGFLRGVGNQPQHF. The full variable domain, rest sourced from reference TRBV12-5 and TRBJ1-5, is DARVTQTPRHKVTEMGQEVTMRCQPILGHNTVFWYRQTMMQGLELLAYFRNRAPLDDSGMPKDRFSAEMPDATLATLKIQPSEPRDSAVYFCASGFLRGVGNQPQHFGDGTRLSIL.

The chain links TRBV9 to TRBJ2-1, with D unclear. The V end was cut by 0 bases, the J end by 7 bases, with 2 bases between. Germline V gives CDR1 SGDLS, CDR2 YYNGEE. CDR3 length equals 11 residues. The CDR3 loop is CASSVENEQFF. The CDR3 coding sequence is TGTGCCAGCAGCGTAGAGAATGAGCAGTTCTTC.

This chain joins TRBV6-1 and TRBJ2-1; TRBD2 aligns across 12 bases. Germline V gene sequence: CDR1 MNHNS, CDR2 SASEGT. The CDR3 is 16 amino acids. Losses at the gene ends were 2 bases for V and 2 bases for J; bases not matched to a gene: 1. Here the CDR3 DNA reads TGTGCCAGCAGTGAACCTAGCGGGAGGGCCTACAATGAGCAGTTCTTC. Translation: CASSEPSGRAYNEQFF.

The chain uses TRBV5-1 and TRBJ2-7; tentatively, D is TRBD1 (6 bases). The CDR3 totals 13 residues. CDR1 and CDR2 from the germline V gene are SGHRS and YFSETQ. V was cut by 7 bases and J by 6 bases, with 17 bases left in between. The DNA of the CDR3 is TGCGCCAGCGCCTGGGGCAGGGGATTCGAGCAGTACTTC. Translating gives CASAWGRGFEQYF.

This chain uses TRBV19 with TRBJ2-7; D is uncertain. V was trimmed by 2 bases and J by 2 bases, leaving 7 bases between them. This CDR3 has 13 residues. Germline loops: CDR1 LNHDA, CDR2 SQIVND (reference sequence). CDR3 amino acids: CASSIRVPYEQYF. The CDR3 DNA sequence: TGTGCCAGTAGTATACGCGTCCCCTACGAGCAGTACTTC.

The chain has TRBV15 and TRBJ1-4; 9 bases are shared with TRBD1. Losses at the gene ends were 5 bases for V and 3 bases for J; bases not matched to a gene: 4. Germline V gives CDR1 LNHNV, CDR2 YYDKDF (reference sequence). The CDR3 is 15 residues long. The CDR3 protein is CATSPRTGANEKLFF. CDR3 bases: TGTGCCACCAGCCCGCGGACAGGGGCTAATGAAAAACTGTTTTTT.

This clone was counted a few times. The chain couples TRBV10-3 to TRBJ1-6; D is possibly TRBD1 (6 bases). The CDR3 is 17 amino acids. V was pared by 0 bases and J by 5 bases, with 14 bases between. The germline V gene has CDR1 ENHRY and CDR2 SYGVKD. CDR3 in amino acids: CAISESNRQGNNSPLHF. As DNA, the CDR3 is TGTGCCATCAGTGAGTCGAATCGGCAGGGGAATAATTCACCCCTCCACTTT.

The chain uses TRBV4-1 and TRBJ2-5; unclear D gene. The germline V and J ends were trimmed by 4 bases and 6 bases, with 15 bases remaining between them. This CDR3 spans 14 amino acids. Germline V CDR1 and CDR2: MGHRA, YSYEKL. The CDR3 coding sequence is TGCGCCAGCAGCCTCTTCCCGGGCAGCAAGACCCAGTACTTC. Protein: CASSLFPGSKTQYF.

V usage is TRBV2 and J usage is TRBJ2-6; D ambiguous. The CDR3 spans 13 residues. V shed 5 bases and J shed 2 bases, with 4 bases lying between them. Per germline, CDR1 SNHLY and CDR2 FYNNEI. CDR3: CASSPAGANVLTF. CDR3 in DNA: TGTGCCAGCAGTCCAGCTGGGGCCAACGTCCTGACTTTC.

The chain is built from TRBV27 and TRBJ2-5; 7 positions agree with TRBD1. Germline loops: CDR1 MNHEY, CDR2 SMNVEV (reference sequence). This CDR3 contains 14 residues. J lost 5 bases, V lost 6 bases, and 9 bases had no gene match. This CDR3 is CASSRTGFPETQYF. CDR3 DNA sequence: TGTGCCAGCAGCCGGACAGGTTTCCCGGAGACCCAGTACTTC.

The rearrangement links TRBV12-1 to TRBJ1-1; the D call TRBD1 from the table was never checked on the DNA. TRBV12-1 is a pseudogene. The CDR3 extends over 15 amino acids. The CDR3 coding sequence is TGTGCCAGCAGCCTCATCGGACAGCTGAACACTGAAGCTTTCTTT. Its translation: CASSLIGQLNTEAFF.

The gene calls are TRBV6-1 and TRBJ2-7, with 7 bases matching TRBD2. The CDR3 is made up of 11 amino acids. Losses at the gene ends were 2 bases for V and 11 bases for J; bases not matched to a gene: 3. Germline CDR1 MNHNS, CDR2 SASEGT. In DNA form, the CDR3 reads TGTGCCAGCAGTGAATTTGGGGGGGAGTACTTC. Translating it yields CASSEFGGEYF.

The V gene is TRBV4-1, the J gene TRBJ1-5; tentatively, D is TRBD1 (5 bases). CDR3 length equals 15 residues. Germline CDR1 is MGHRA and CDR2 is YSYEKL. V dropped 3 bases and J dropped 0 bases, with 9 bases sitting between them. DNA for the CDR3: TGCGCCAGCAGCCATCCAGGGAATAGCAATCAGCCCCAGCATTTT. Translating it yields CASSHPGNSNQPQHF.

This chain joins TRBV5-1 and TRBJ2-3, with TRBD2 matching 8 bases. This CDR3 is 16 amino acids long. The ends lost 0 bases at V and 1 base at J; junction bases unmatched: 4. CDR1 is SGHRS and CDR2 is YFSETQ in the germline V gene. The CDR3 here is CASSLVTGGGTDTQYF. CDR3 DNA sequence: TGCGCCAGCAGCTTGGTTACCGGGGGGGGCACAGATACGCAGTATTTT.

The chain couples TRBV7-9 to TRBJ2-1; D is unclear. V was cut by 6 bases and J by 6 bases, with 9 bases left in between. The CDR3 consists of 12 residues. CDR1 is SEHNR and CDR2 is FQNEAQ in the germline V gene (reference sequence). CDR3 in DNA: TGTGCCAGCAGTCCGCTGGGCAATGAGCAGTTCTTC. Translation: CASSPLGNEQFF.

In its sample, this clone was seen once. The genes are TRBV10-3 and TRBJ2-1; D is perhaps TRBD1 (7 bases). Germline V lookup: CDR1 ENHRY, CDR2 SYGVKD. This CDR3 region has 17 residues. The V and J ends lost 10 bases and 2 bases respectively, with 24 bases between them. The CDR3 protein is CATGGTSPTLTYNEQFF. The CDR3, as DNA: TGTGCCACAGGGGGAACTAGCCCCACACTCACCTACAATGAGCAGTTCTTC.

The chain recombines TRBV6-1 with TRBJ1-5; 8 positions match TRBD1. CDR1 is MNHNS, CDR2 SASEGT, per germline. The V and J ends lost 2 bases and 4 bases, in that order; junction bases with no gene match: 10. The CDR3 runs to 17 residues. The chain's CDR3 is CASSEFWQGAVNQPQHF. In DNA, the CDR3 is TGTGCCAGCAGTGAATTTTGGCAGGGGGCAGTTAATCAGCCCCAGCATTTT.

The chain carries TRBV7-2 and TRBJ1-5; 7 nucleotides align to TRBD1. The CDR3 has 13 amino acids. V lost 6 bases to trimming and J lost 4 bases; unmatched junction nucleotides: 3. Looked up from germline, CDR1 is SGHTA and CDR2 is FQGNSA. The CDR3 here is CASRPTGNQPQHF. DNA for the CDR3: TGTGCCAGCAGGCCGACAGGGAATCAGCCCCAGCATTTT.

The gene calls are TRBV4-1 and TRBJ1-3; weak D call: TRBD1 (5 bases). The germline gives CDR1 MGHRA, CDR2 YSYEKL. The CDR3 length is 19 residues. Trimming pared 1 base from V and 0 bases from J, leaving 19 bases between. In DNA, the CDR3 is TGCGCCAGCAGCCAAGCTTTGCCGCCGGGACTGATCTCTGGAAACACCATATATTTT. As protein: CASSQALPPGLISGNTIYF.

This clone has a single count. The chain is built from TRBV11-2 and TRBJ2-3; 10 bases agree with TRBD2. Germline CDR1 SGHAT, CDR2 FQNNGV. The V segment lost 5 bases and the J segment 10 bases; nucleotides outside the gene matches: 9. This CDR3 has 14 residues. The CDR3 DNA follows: TGTGCCAGCAGCCCCGGGGCAGCGGGAGGGCCGCAGTATTTT. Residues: CASSPGAAGGPQYF.

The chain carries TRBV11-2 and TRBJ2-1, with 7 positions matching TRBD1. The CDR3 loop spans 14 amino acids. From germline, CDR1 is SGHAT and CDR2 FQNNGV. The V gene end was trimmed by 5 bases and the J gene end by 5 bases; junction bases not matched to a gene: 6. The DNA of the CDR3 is TGTGCCAGCAGCGTAGGGGGCCAGAACAATGAGCAGTTCTTC. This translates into CASSVGGQNNEQFF.

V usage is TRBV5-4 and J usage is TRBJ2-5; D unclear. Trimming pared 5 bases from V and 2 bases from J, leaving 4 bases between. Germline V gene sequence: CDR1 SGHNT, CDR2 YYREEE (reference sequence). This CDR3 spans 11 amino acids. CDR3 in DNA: TGTGCCAGCAGTCAACAAGAGACCCAGTACTTC. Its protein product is CASSQQETQYF.